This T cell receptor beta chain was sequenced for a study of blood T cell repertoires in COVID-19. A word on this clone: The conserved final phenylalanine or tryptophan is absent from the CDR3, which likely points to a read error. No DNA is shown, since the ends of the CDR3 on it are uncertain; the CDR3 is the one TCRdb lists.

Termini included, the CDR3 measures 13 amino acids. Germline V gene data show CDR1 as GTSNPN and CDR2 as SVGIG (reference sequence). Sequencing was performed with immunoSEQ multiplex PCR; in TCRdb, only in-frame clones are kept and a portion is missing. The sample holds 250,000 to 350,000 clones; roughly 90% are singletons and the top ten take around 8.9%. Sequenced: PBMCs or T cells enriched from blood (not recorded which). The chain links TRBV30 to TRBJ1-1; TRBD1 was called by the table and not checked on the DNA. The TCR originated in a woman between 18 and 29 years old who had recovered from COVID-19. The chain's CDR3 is CAWSPLRTGILSI.